This T cell receptor (beta chain) was retrieved from a study of blood T cells in healthy people across ages. With a J-beta primer mix and a sample-barcoded 5' primer, a second PCR ran 7 to 11 cycles. TCRdb re-analysed the 5' RACE reads in MiXCR, keeping a single row per CDR3 protein. This table has about 570,000 distinct CDR3 sequences, roughly a quarter appearing once. The CDR3 sequence is 15 residues long. CDR1 is MNHEY, CDR2 SVGAGI, per germline. V dropped 0 bases and J dropped 2 bases, with 9 bases sitting between them. The V gene is TRBV6-5, the J gene TRBJ2-3, with D hard to call. Sequencing was carried out using blood. This TCR came from a woman aged 70 to 79 in good health. This chain's CDR3 is CASSYSRFYTDTQYF. CDR3 bases: TGTGCCAGCAGTTACTCCCGGTTCTACACAGATACGCAGTATTTT.